The 20 T cell receptor beta chains given below trace back to one sample, sequenced in a study of molecular identifiers for immune sequencing clone quantification. TCRdb reanalysed the PCR reads using MiXCR and keeps one entry per CDR3 protein. The sample lists about 320,000 distinct CDR3 sequences, 20% to 25% occurring once. Sequencing input: naive CD8+ T cells from blood, with Jurkat cell RNA spiked in. Indicated subset: FACS-sorted CD8+CD4-CCR7+CD45RA+ naive T cells. The receptors come from a human donor in good health. Some libraries in this study had Jurkat cell RNA spiked in.

Notes on this clonotype: This may arise from a read error, as a much more abundant clone is one base away. Because the CDR3 is missing its conserved closing phenylalanine or tryptophan, this is likely a read error. The V and J genes are TRBV6-5 and TRBJ2-2, with D perhaps matching TRBD1 (5 bases). CDR1 and CDR2 (germline): MNHEY, SVGAGI. This CDR3 has 15 amino acids. V was trimmed by 0 bases and J by 4 bases, leaving 9 bases between them. The CDR3 is CASSYSLRGTGELFS. CDR3 DNA sequence: TGTGCCAGCAGTTACTCGTTAAGGGGCACCGGGGAGCTGTTTTCT.

The table lists this clonotype with many counts. This chain uses TRBV6-2 or TRBV6-3 with TRBJ1-1, with D hard to call. Trimming shortened V by 10 bases and J by 4 bases, and 19 bases separated the two germline ends. The CDR3 consists of 14 residues. Per germline, CDR1 MNHEY and CDR2 SVGEGT. CDR3 sequence (DNA): TGTGCCACAGTACGCCGAAATGATGGCACTGAAGCTTTCTTT. Its protein product is CATVRRNDGTEAFF.

The chain is built from TRBV30 and TRBJ2-7, with D unresolved. This CDR3 spans 13 amino acids. The germline V gene encodes CDR1 GTSNPN and CDR2 SVGIG (reference sequence). The ends were cut back, 0 bases at V and 5 bases at J, with 11 bases in the middle. CDR3 DNA: TGTGCCTGGAGTGTAATTGGGTACCACGAGCAGTACTTC. This gives the protein CAWSVIGYHEQYF.

Note on this clonotype: This sequence may be a read error, since a much larger clone differs from it by one base. The chain is built from TRBV7-9 and TRBJ2-2, with 8 bases lining up with TRBD2. The CDR3 sequence is 14 residues long. V lost 8 bases, J lost 6 bases, and 8 bases stayed unmatched. Germline-derived CDR1 and CDR2 are SEHNR and FQNEAQ (reference sequence). For the CDR3, the DNA is TGTGCCAGCGGCTCCGGGACTAGTGCCGGGGAGCTGTTTTTT. Amino acids: CASGSGTSAGELFF.

This clonotype was detected ten times or more. The rearrangement links TRBV7-9 to TRBJ1-1; TRBD1 matches at 7 bases. The CDR3 sequence is 14 residues long. Germline lookup yields CDR1 SEHNR and CDR2 FQNEAQ (reference sequence). V lost 4 bases and J lost 9; bases outside the gene matches: 11. This CDR3 is CASSSGGGREKAFF. The CDR3 bases are TGTGCCAGCAGCTCCGGAGGGGGCCGGGAGAAAGCTTTCTTT.

This clonotype was observed a few times. The chain is built from TRBV9 and TRBJ1-2, with D possibly TRBD1 on 6 matching bases. In germline, CDR1 is SGDLS, CDR2 YYNGEE. The CDR3 totals 18 residues. Between the trimmed V and J ends, which lost 4 bases and 4 bases, there was a span of 26 bases. In nucleotides, the CDR3 is TGTGCCAGCAGCTCCCCTCCAGGGGATCAGGGAAATCGCTATGGCTACACCTTC. Translated: CASSSPPGDQGNRYGYTF.

Ten or more counts support this clonotype. The V gene is TRBV30, the J gene TRBJ1-2; 11 nucleotides align to TRBD1. Germline CDR1 reads GTSNPN; CDR2 reads SVGIG (reference sequence). The ends lost 0 bases at V and 6 bases at J; junction bases unmatched: 0. The length of the CDR3 is 13 residues. This CDR3 is CAWSVDRGHGYTF. Written as DNA, the CDR3 is TGTGCCTGGAGTGTGGACAGGGGGCATGGCTACACCTTC.

Notes on this clonotype: This may be a read error: a much more frequent sequence differs by one nucleotide. The gene calls are TRBV7-9 and TRBJ2-5; D uncertain. Germline V gene sequence: CDR1 SEHNR, CDR2 FQNEAQ (reference sequence). This CDR3 has 14 amino acids. V dropped 1 base and J dropped 3 bases, with 9 bases sitting between them. The CDR3 loop reads CASSLVLSEETQYF. The CDR3 DNA reads as TGTGCCAGCAGCTTAGTTCTCTCTGAAGAGACCCAGTACTTC.

This clonotype was recorded many times. The chain uses TRBV7-9 and TRBJ2-2, with 13 positions matching TRBD2. The germline gives CDR1 SEHNR, CDR2 FQNEAQ (reference sequence). The CDR3 extends over 17 amino acids. V was pared by 6 bases and J by 0 bases, with 4 bases of the junction left unmatched. CDR3 nucleotides: TGTGCCAGCAGACTCACTAGCGGGGGGGCGAACACCGGGGAGCTGTTTTTT. Translating it yields CASRLTSGGANTGELFF.

J is TRBJ2-7 and V is TRBV19; 7 nucleotides agree with TRBD1. After removal of 5 bases from V and 3 bases from J, the junction contained 7 bases not matched to a gene. This CDR3 has 14 amino acids. Germline assignment: CDR1 LNHDA and CDR2 SQIVND (reference sequence). The CDR3 DNA is TGTGCCAGTAGTGAGCCGGGACAGTTCTACGAGCAGTACTTC. It is translated as CASSEPGQFYEQYF.

This clonotype was detected only a few times. The CDR3 DNA is TGTGCCTGGAGAAGGGGAACCGGGGAGCTGTTTTTT. Encoded protein: CAWRRGTGELFF. The chain couples TRBV30 to TRBJ2-2; possible D gene TRBD1, 5 bases. The germline gives CDR1 GTSNPN, CDR2 SVGIG (reference sequence). The CDR3 is made up of 12 amino acids. V lost 3 bases and J lost 5, with 7 bases in between.

This clonotype was counted once. This may stem from a read error, because a much larger clone lies one nucleotide away. The chain has TRBV3-1 and TRBJ2-2; D is uncertain. This CDR3 is built from 14 residues. V gave up 6 bases and J gave up 1 base, with 9 bases separating them. Germline CDR1 LGHDT, CDR2 YNNKEL (reference sequence). CDR3 coding DNA: TGTGCCAGCAGACTACAGAGGAACACCGGGGAGCTGTTTTTT. Amino acid sequence: CASRLQRNTGELFF.

This clonotype appeared many times. The chain uses TRBV7-2 and TRBJ2-3, with a tentative D call TRBD2 (5 bases). V was pared by 3 bases and J by 3 bases, with 13 bases between. The CDR3 totals 15 residues. Germline V gene data show CDR1 as SGHTA and CDR2 as FQGNSA. The CDR3 region is CASSFPEEGTDTQYF. Written as DNA, the CDR3 is TGTGCCAGCAGCTTCCCGGAAGAGGGTACAGATACGCAGTATTTT.

This clonotype was recorded many times. This rearrangement joins TRBV3-1 to TRBJ1-2; 9 bases align to TRBD1. CDR1 is LGHDT and CDR2 is YNNKEL in the germline V gene (reference sequence). This CDR3 contains 16 residues. V shed 0 bases, J shed 3 bases, and the junction held 5 bases outside the gene matches. The CDR3 loop reads CASSQDRTGGDYGYTF. In nucleotides, the CDR3 is TGTGCCAGCAGCCAAGATCGAACAGGGGGCGACTATGGCTACACCTTC.

This clonotype was recorded at least ten times. The chain carries TRBV7-9 and TRBJ2-2; 13 bases are shared with TRBD2. The germline gives CDR1 SEHNR, CDR2 FQNEAQ (reference sequence). With 5 bases clipped from V and 5 bases from J, the junction kept 5 bases outside the gene matches. The CDR3 covers 16 residues. The CDR3 loop reads CASSPRTSGGTGELFF. CDR3 DNA sequence: TGTGCCAGCAGCCCAAGGACTAGCGGGGGAACCGGGGAGCTGTTTTTT.

A remark on this clonotype: A much larger clone differs from this one at a single base, so this may be a read error. The rearrangement joins TRBV29-1 to TRBJ2-5; D remains unclear. The germline gives CDR1 SQVTM, CDR2 ANQGSEA. The CDR3 covers 12 residues. DNA for the CDR3: TGCGGCGAGCTGGACGGGCCTGAGACCCAGTACTTC. Translating it yields CGELDGPETQYF.

This clonotype was detected ten times or more. The rearrangement links TRBV27 to TRBJ1-5, with 7 bases aligning to TRBD1. J gave up 0 bases and V 2 bases, and 7 bases lay outside the gene matches. The CDR3 is made up of 17 amino acids. CDR1 is MNHEY, CDR2 SMNVEV, per germline (reference sequence). Here the CDR3 reads CASSLVGTVRSNQPQHF. As DNA, the CDR3 is TGTGCCAGCAGTTTAGTCGGGACAGTCCGTAGCAATCAGCCCCAGCATTTT.

A remark on this clonotype: At one end, the junction sequence differs from germline, possibly due to a read error. The chain carries TRBV6-2 or TRBV6-3 and TRBJ2-7; a possible D gene is TRBD2 (6 bases). Germline CDR1 reads MNHEY; CDR2 reads SVGEGT. The CDR3 sequence is 13 residues long. CDR3 DNA: TGTGCCAGCAACCCGGGACTTACCTACGTGCAGTACTTC. It codes for CASNPGLTYVQYF.

The DNA of the CDR3 is TGTGCCAGCAGTCCAGAGGGACAGGGGGCCCGAGAGACCCAGTACTTC. Translating it yields CASSPEGQGARETQYF. The genes are TRBV12-3 or TRBV12-4 and TRBJ2-5, with TRBD1 identical over 12 bases. The CDR3 length is 16 residues. V shed 5 bases, J shed 4 bases, and the junction held 8 bases outside the gene matches.

This clonotype appeared many times. This chain connects TRBV6-1 to TRBJ2-3; D tentatively reads TRBD1 or TRBD2 (5 bases each). The V end lost 3 bases, the J end lost 6 bases, and 10 bases lay between the germline ends. The germline gives CDR1 MNHNS, CDR2 SASEGT. CDR3 length equals 13 residues. CDR3 nucleotide sequence: TGTGCCAGCAGTGATTCGGGGCCTGATACGCAGTATTTT. This gives the protein CASSDSGPDTQYF.